The clone carrying this T cell receptor (beta chain) has at least ten counts. The antigen is unknown. The sample comes from a study of cytomegalovirus exposure and HLA in healthy donors. Per germline, CDR1 MNHEY and CDR2 SMNVEV (reference sequence). The CDR3 has 19 residues. The V segment lost 3 bases and the J segment 1 base; nucleotides outside the gene matches: 16. The donors were in the roughly 130-subject validation cohort, distinct from the approximately 730-subject first cohort. Assay used: immunoSEQ multiplex PCR; TCRdb lists only in-frame clones, some missing. The sample holds hundreds of thousands of clones, around 78% seen once. The study, taken as a whole, reports: The classifier was said to identify cytomegalovirus status with high specificity and sensitivity. Some TCR beta chains (roughly 160 of them) were listed as cytomegalovirus-associated. In vitro testing confirmed a few CMV-associated chains as specific for CMV antigens.

The source of this sequence is a woman aged 18-30 years in good health and CMV-seronegative. The chain recombines TRBV27 with TRBJ2-7, with 9 bases aligning to TRBD1. Sequencing was performed on PBMCs. CDR3 loop: CASSLSRLQGAAWSYEQYF. In DNA form, the CDR3 reads TGTGCCAGCAGTTTGTCTCGCTTACAGGGGGCAGCTTGGTCCTACGAGCAGTACTTC.